These T cell receptor beta chains were read from a single sample in a study of metastatic and nonmetastatic thyroid tumors. TCRdb recomputed clones from the PCR reads via MiXCR. The table shows 20,000 to 30,000 clones, with 13% occurring only once. Input material: blood. Receptor source: a female donor with papillary thyroid cancer or a benign thyroid nodule (not recorded which). Some clones in this sample may be carry-over from other donors' samples. Both conserved end residues are part of each CDR3.

V gene: TRBV6-1; J gene: TRBJ1-5; CDR3 protein: CASSPGQGQGGNQPQHF
V gene: TRBV20-1; J gene: TRBJ2-7; CDR3 protein: CSARDGQVSYEQYF
V gene: TRBV11-1; J gene: TRBJ2-7; CDR3 protein: CASGGVSYEHYF
V gene: TRBV20-1; J gene: TRBJ1-5; CDR3 protein: CSAPTGGSGNQPQHF
V gene: TRBV6-1; J gene: TRBJ2-4; CDR3 protein: CASSSGTAAIQYF
V gene: TRBV5-1; J gene: TRBJ1-1; CDR3 protein: CASSLRGNTEAFF
V gene: TRBV15; J gene: TRBJ2-3; CDR3 protein: CATSRERGGGSVVDTQYF
V gene: TRBV6-1; J gene: TRBJ2-5; CDR3 protein: CASNPGGGGVAQYF
V gene: TRBV28; J gene: TRBJ1-3; CDR3 protein: CASSLATGASGNTIYF
V gene: TRBV7-3; J gene: TRBJ2-2; CDR3 protein: CASSLGGSGITGELFF
V gene: TRBV15; J gene: TRBJ2-7; CDR3 protein: CATSRVRAGVHEQYF
V gene: TRBV30; J gene: TRBJ1-2; CDR3 protein: CALRITAAGGYTF
V gene: TRBV6-1; J gene: TRBJ2-7; CDR3 protein: CASSEIPTSYEQYF
V gene: TRBV19; J gene: TRBJ2-3; CDR3 protein: CASKVSRTASTDTQYF
V gene: TRBV7-6; J gene: TRBJ1-1; CDR3 protein: CASSLRGGSDTEAFF
V gene: TRBV6-1; J gene: TRBJ2-7; CDR3 protein: CASRGLAGGMIRGEQYF
V gene: TRBV28; J gene: TRBJ2-4; CDR3 protein: CASSPPQVLAKNIQYF
V gene: TRBV27; J gene: TRBJ1-5; CDR3 protein: CASSPGISNQPQHF
V gene: TRBV9; J gene: TRBJ2-1; CDR3 protein: CASSVGVSGRAGSYNEQFF
V gene: TRBV20-1; J gene: TRBJ2-1; CDR3 protein: CSALRTSQFF
V gene: TRBV7-9; J gene: TRBJ2-7; CDR3 protein: CASSLGVYEQYF
V gene: TRBV6-4; J gene: TRBJ2-2; CDR3 protein: CASSPSGGWGLGFQSGELFF
V gene: TRBV2; J gene: TRBJ1-4; CDR3 protein: CASSDGGKGKKLFF
V gene: TRBV28; J gene: TRBJ1-6; CDR3 protein: CAGGQGSFSPLHF
V gene: TRBV7-3; J gene: TRBJ2-3; CDR3 protein: CASSARGRTDTQYF
V gene: TRBV6-1; J gene: TRBJ2-3; CDR3 protein: CASSVSDTQYF
V gene: TRBV20-1; J gene: TRBJ2-2; CDR3 protein: CSARDTSGIDQHTGELFF
V gene: TRBV12-3/TRBV12-4; J gene: TRBJ2-7; CDR3 protein: CASSLAQGHEQYF
V gene: TRBV11-2; J gene: TRBJ2-7; CDR3 protein: CASSPTESTYEQYF
V gene: TRBV5-1; J gene: TRBJ2-7; CDR3 protein: CASSLASGSNPYEQYF
V gene: TRBV6-1; J gene: TRBJ2-7; CDR3 protein: CASSEWGGYSYEQYF
V gene: TRBV3-1; J gene: TRBJ2-1; CDR3 protein: CASSQVLSSNEQFF
V gene: TRBV30; J gene: TRBJ1-2; CDR3 protein: CASPGQGIVAYGYTF
V gene: TRBV20-1; J gene: TRBJ1-5; CDR3 protein: CSARDRRIGGNQPQHF
V gene: TRBV28; J gene: TRBJ2-7; CDR3 protein: CASSTTSVVYEQYF
V gene: TRBV18; J gene: TRBJ2-1; CDR3 protein: CASSPKKRSSYNEQFF
V gene: TRBV7-2; J gene: TRBJ2-7; CDR3 protein: CASSSQTGTLSYEQYF
V gene: TRBV7-7; J gene: TRBJ2-5; CDR3 protein: CASSLRVTAEETQYF
V gene: TRBV30; J gene: TRBJ2-5; CDR3 protein: CAWSDRPRETQYF
V gene: TRBV10-3; J gene: TRBJ2-1; CDR3 protein: CAISESGSGPSDEQFF
V gene: TRBV2; J gene: TRBJ1-1; CDR3 protein: CASQRTGLNTEAFF
V gene: TRBV20-1; J gene: TRBJ2-3; CDR3 protein: CSASRAGPDTQYF
V gene: TRBV27; J gene: TRBJ2-7; CDR3 protein: CASSPGQGAYEQYF